The clone carrying this T cell receptor (beta chain) came up a few times. Its antigen is undetermined. The total RNA was obtained from whole blood that was not fractionated. This specimen comes from a study of human T cells and chemical hapten exposure. The overall study: Largely, small differences in pooled library volume made per-sample TCR yields vary.

The study's findings and limits: Those TCRs sitting above 1 in 1000 frequency stayed the same with DPC sensitization.

Unique molecular identifiers were linked by the library to individual cDNA molecules. Methods used by the authors: Individual samples carried between about 23,224 and 700,000 TCRs, with some 100,000 as the median. TCRdb passed the reads through MiXCR, listing each CDR3 protein once. The V and J calls here are based on TCRdb, not the publication. Counted here are about 120,000 distinct CDR3 sequences, more than 8.5% occurring once; the ten biggest clones make up about 1.4%. Losses at the gene ends were 6 bases for V and 5 bases for J; bases not matched to a gene: 5. CDR3 size: 15 residues. Germline V gene lookup returns CDR1 MGHDK and CDR2 SYGVNS.

This chain connects TRBV25-1 to TRBJ2-2, with 11 bases that match TRBD1. The sample comprised whole blood. This TCR was recovered from a human donor in good health. Some clones in this sample may be carry-over from other donors' samples. The CDR3 coding sequence is TGTGCCAGCAGGGACAGGGGGCTTGAGACCGGGGAGCTGTTTTTT. This codes for CASRDRGLETGELFF.